This T cell receptor beta chain was identified in a study of cytomegalovirus exposure and HLA in healthy donors. For the study at large: Prior work identified 95 million to 120 million unique TCR beta sequences in some 180 million T cells. Findings and limits, study-wide: It was 150 to 200 TCR beta chains that were listed as cytomegalovirus-associated. CMV serostatus was the only immune exposure information that was available.

For this clone: Its matching antigen is unknown.

PCR amplification relied on 60 Vbeta primers (plus 13 Jbeta primers). Produced via immunoSEQ multiplex PCR; TCRdb's table is partial and in-frame only. The sample has approximately 170,000 clones; 75% to 90% are singletons. The sequence was collected from a man aged 50 to 60 in good health and CMV-seropositive. The sample consisted of PBMCs.

Here the CDR3 reads CASSLWDRPLNGYTF. The DNA for the CDR3 is TGTGCCAGCAGCTTGTGGGACAGACCACTTAATGGCTACACCTTC. This chain uses TRBV5-8 with TRBJ1-2; TRBD1 aligns across 7 bases. CDR3 length: 15 residues. The junction had 9 bases not matched to a gene; V was cut back by 1 base and J by 6 bases. CDR1 is SGHTS and CDR2 is YDEGEE in the germline V gene.